Reported below is one T cell receptor beta chain. The data originate from a study of blood T cell repertoires in COVID-19. Sequenced by immunoSEQ multiplex PCR; TCRdb stores in-frame clones only, minus some. The sample holds about 52,000 clones; about 90% are singletons and the top ten take over 2.5%. The specimen sequenced was peripheral blood. The receptor was derived from a human donor in a cohort sampled during active COVID-19.

CDR3 in amino acids: CASSLLQGAAYEQYF. The DNA of the CDR3 is TGTGCCAGCAGTTTATTGCAGGGGGCTGCCTACGAGCAGTACTTC. The chain links TRBV27 to TRBJ2-7, with 8 bases aligning to TRBD1. The CDR3 has 15 amino acids. Germline V CDR1 and CDR2: MNHEY, SMNVEV (reference sequence). V was pared by 1 base and J by 2 bases, with 4 bases of the junction left unmatched.